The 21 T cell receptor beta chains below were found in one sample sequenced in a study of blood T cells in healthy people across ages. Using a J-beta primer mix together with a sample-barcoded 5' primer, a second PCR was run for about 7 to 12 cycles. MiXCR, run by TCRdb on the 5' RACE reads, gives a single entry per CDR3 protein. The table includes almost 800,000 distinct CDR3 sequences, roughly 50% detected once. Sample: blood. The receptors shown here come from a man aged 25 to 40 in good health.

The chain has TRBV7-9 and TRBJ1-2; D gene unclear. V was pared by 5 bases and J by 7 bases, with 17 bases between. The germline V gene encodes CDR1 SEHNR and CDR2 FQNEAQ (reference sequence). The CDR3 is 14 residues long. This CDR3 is CASSNDRRTSGYTF. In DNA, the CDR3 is TGTGCCAGCAGCAACGATCGGCGGACGAGTGGCTACACCTTC.

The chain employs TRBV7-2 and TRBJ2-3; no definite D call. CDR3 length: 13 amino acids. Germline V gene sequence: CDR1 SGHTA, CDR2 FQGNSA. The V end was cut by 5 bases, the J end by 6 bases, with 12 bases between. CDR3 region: CASSHPSADTQYF. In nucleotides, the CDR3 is TGTGCCAGCAGCCACCCCAGTGCCGATACGCAGTATTTT. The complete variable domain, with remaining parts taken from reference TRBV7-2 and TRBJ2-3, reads GAGVSQSPSNKVTEKGKDVELRCDPISGHTALYWYRQSLGQGLEFLIYFQGNSAPDKSGLPSDRFSAERTGGSVSTLTIQRTQQEDSAVYLCASSHPSADTQYFGPGTRLTVL.

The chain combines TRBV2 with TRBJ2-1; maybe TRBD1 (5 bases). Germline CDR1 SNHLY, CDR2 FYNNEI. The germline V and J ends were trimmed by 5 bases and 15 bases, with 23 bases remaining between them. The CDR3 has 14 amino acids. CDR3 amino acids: CASSSGHRASMGFF. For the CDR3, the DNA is TGTGCCAGCAGTTCTGGACATAGGGCCTCTATGGGGTTCTTC.

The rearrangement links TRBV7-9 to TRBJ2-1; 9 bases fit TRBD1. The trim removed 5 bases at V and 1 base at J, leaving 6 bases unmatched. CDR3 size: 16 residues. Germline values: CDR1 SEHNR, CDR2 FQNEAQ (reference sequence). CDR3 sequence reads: CASSGTGGRSYNEQFF. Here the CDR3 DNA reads TGTGCCAGCAGCGGAACAGGGGGCCGGTCCTACAATGAGCAGTTCTTC.

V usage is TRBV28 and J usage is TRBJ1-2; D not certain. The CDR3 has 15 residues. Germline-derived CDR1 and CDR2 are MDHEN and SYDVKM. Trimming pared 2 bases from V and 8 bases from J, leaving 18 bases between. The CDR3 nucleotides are TGTGCCAGCAGTTTACGGGAGGTCAATCCCTACGGCTACACCTTC. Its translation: CASSLREVNPYGYTF.

CDR3 sequence reads: CASSELAVMSYNEQFF. The DNA for the CDR3 is TGTGCCAGCAGTGAACTAGCGGTTATGTCCTACAATGAGCAGTTCTTC. The J gene is TRBJ2-1, the V gene TRBV6-4; 8 bases map to TRBD2. J was trimmed by 1 base and V by 3 bases; bases with no gene match: 5. Germline CDR1 is MRHNA and CDR2 is SNTAGT. The CDR3 is 16 residues long.

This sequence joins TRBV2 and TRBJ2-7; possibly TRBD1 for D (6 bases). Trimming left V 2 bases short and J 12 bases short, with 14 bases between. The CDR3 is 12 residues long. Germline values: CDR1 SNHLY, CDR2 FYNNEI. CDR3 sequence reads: CASSELTGRLYF. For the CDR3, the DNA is TGTGCCAGCAGTGAATTGACAGGCCGGCTGTACTTC.

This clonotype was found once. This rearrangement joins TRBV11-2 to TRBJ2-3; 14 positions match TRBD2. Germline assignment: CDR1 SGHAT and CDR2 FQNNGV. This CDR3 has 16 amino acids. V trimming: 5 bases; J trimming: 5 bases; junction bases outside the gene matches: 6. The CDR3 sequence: CASSPGLAGEIDTQYF. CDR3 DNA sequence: TGTGCCAGCAGCCCGGGACTAGCGGGAGAGATAGATACGCAGTATTTT.

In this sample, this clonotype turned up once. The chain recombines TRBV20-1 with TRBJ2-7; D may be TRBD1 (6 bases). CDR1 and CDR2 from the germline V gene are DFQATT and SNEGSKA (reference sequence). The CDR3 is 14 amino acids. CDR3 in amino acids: CAWDTLKRDYEQYF. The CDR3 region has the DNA TGCGCTTGGGACACCCTAAAACGGGACTACGAGCAGTACTTC.

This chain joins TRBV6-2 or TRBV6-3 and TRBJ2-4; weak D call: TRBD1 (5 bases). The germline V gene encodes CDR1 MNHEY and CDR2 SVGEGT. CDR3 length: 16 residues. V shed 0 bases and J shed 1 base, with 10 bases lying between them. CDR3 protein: CASSYSGHTAKNIQYF. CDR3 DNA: TGTGCCAGCAGTTACTCGGGGCATACGGCCAAAAACATTCAGTACTTC.

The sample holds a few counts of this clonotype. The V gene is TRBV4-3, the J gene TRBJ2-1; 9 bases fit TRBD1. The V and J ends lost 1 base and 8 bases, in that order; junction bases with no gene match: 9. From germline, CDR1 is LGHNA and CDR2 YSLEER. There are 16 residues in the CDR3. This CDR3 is CASSQGVGQGFYEQFF. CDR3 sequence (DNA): TGCGCCAGCAGCCAAGGGGTGGGACAGGGATTTTATGAGCAGTTCTTC.

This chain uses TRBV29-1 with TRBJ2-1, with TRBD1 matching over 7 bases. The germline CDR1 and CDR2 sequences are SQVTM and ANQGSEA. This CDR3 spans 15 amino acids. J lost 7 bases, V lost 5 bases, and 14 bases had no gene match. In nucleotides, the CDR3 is TGCAGCGTTAGGAACCGGGACAGAGGGGTGAATGAGCAGTTCTTC. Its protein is CSVRNRDRGVNEQFF.

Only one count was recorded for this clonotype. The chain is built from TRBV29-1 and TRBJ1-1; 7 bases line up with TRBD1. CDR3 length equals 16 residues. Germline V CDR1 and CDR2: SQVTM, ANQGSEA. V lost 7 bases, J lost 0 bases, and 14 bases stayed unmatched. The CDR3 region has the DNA TGCAGCGCCGCCCGTCAGGGGGGGAGCATGAACACTGAAGCTTTCTTT. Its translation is CSAARQGGSMNTEAFF.

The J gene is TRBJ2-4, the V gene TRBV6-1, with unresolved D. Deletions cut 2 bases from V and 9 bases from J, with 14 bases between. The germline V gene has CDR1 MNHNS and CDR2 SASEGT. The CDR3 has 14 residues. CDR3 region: CASSEWVEFGIQYF. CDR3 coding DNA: TGTGCCAGCAGTGAATGGGTGGAGTTCGGCATTCAGTACTTC.

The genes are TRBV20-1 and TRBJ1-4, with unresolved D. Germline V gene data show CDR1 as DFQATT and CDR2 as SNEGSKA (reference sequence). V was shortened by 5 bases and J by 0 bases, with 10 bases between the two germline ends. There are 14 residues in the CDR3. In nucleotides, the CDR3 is TGCAGTGCTTGGACGAGTGCAACTAATGAAAAACTGTTTTTT. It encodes CSAWTSATNEKLFF.

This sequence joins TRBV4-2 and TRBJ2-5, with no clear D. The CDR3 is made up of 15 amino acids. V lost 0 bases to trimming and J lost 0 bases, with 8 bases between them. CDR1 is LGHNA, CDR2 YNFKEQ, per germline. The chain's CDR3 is CASSQEARYQETQYF. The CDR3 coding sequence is TGTGCCAGCAGCCAAGAGGCCCGGTACCAAGAGACCCAGTACTTC.

The CDR3 loop reads CAISRQGIAGANVLTF. Here the CDR3 DNA reads TGTGCCATCAGCCGACAGGGGATAGCTGGGGCCAACGTCCTGACTTTC. The chain employs TRBV10-3 and TRBJ2-6; TRBD1 agrees at 8 bases. CDR1 ENHRY and CDR2 SYGVKD come from the germline V gene. The CDR3 contains 16 residues. The V segment lost 6 bases and the J segment 2 bases; nucleotides outside the gene matches: 6.

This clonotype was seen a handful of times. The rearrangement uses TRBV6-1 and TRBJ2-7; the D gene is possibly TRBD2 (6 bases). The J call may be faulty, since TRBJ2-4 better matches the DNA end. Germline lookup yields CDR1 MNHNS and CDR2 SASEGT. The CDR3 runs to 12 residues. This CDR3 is CASDPGGNIQYF. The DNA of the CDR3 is TGTGCCAGCGATCCCGGGGGAAACATTCAGTACTTC.

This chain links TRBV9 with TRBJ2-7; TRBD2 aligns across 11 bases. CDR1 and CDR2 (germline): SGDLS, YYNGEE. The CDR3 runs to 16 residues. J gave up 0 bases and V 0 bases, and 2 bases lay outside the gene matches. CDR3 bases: TGTGCCAGCAGCGTAGGGGGACTAGCGGTCTCCTACGAGCAGTACTTC. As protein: CASSVGGLAVSYEQYF. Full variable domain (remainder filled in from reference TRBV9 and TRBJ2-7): DSGVTQTPKHLITATGQRVTLRCSPRSGDLSVYWYQQSLDQGLQFLIQYYNGEERAKGNILERFSAQQFPDLHSELNLSSLELGDSALYFCASSVGGLAVSYEQYFGPGTRLTVT.

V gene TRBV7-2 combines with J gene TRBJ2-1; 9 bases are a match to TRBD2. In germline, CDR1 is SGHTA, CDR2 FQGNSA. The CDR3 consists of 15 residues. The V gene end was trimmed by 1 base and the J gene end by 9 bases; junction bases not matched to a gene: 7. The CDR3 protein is CASSLGSGGLVEQFF. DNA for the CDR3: TGTGCCAGCAGCTTAGGTAGCGGGGGTTTGGTTGAGCAGTTCTTC.

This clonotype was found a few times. CDR3 nucleotides: TGTGCCAGCAGTCCGAATCCGGACAGGGGGCGCGAAAAACTGTTTTTT. As protein: CASSPNPDRGREKLFF. V is TRBV3-1 and J is TRBJ1-4; 11 bases agree with TRBD1. The germline V gene encodes CDR1 LGHDT and CDR2 YNNKEL (reference sequence). The CDR3 extends over 16 amino acids. V lost 6 bases and J lost 8; bases outside the gene matches: 11.